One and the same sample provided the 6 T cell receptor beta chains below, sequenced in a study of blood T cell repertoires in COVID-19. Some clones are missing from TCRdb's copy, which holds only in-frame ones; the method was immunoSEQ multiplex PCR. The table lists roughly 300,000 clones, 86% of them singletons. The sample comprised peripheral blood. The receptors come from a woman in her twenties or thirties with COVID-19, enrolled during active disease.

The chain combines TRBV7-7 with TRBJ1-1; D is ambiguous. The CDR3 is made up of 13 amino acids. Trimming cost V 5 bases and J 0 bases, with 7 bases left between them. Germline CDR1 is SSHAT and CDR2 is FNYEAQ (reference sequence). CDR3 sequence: CASSPSVNTEAFF. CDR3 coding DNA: TGTGCCAGCAGCCCCAGCGTGAACACTGAAGCTTTCTTT.

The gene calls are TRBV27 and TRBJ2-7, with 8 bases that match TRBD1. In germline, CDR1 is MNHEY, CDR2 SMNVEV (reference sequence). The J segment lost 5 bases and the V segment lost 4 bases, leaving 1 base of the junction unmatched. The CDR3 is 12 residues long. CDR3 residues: CASSSTGDEQYF. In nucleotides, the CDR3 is TGTGCCAGCAGTTCGACAGGGGACGAGCAGTACTTC.

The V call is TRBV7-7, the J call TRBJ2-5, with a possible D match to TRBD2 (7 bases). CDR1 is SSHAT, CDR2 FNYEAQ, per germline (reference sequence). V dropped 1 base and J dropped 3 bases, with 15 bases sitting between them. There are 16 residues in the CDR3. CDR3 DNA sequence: TGTGCCAGCAGCTTAGTCTCCCGGGGGGCGAAAGAGACCCAGTACTTC. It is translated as CASSLVSRGAKETQYF.

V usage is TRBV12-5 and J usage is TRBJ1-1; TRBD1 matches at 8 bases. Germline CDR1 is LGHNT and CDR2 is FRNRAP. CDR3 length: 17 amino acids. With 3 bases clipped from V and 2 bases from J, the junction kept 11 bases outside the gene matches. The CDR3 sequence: CASGFRPLGQENTEAFF. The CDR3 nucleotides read TGTGCTAGTGGTTTTCGACCCCTGGGACAGGAAAACACTGAAGCTTTCTTT.

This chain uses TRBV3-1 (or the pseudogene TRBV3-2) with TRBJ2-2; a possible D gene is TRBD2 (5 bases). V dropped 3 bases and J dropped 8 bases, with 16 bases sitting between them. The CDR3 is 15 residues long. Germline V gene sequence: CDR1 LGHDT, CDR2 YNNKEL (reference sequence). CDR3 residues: CASSHPLGESGELFF. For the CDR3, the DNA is TGTGCCAGCAGCCACCCCCTCGGGGAGTCAGGGGAGCTGTTTTTT.

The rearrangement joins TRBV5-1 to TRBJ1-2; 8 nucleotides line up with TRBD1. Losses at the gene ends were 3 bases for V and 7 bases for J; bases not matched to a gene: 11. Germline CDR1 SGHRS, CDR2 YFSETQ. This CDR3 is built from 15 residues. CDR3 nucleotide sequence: TGCGCCAGCAGCTCGACTCGACAGGGGAGGGGTGGCTACACCTTC. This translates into CASSSTRQGRGGYTF.